These 27 T cell receptor beta chains were all obtained from the same sample, sequenced in a study of blood T cells in healthy people across ages. Together with a sample-barcoded 5' primer, a J-beta primer mix was included in a second PCR lasting 7 to 11 cycles. TCRdb reanalysed the 5' RACE reads using MiXCR and keeps one entry per CDR3 protein. The sample shows roughly 560,000 distinct CDR3 sequences, 24% of them seen only once. This sample also belongs to another study, concerning T cells of mothers and their children.

Input material: blood. The source of these receptors is a boy between 5 and 17 years old in good health.

In this sample, this clonotype turned up a few times. The chain combines TRBV20-1 with TRBJ2-7; 9 nucleotides match TRBD1. CDR3 length: 13 residues. CDR1 and CDR2 from the germline V gene are DFQATT and SNEGSKA (reference sequence). The CDR3 spells CGGQGKLNYEQYF. In DNA, the CDR3 is TGCGGAGGACAGGGGAAGTTAAACTACGAGCAGTACTTC.

J is TRBJ1-4 and V is TRBV12-3 or TRBV12-4; D remains ambiguous. This CDR3 region has 17 residues. V lost 6 bases to trimming and J lost 8 bases, with 25 bases between them. The CDR3 loop is CASSTGGGLGDLEKLFF. CDR3 in DNA: TGTGCCAGCAGCACCGGAGGAGGGCTCGGCGATCTCGAAAAACTGTTTTTT.

The V gene is TRBV6-5, the J gene TRBJ2-5; TRBD2 matches at 7 bases. The end of the DNA fits TRBJ2-1 better, so the J call may be wrong. The germline gives CDR1 MNHEY, CDR2 SVGAGI. The length of the CDR3 is 15 residues. The CDR3 bases are TGTGCCAGCAGTTACGAAGAGGGAGGGTGGAATGAGCAGTTCTTC. Amino acid sequence: CASSYEEGGWNEQFF.

The CDR3 sequence: CASSAKDRDGTQYF. CDR3 in DNA: TGTGCCAGCAGCGCCAAGGACAGGGACGGGACCCAGTACTTC. The chain couples TRBV9 to TRBJ2-5; 8 nucleotides line up with TRBD1. This CDR3 has 14 amino acids. Per germline, CDR1 SGDLS and CDR2 YYNGEE. The V segment lost 3 bases and the J segment 7 bases; nucleotides outside the gene matches: 8.

V and J are TRBV30 and TRBJ2-1; unclear D gene. CDR3 length: 12 residues. Germline V lookup: CDR1 GTSNPN, CDR2 SVGIG (reference sequence). V lost 5 bases to trimming and J lost 4 bases, with 9 bases between them. This CDR3 reads CAWSQLYNEQFF. In DNA, the CDR3 is TGTGCCTGGTCTCAGCTTTACAATGAGCAGTTCTTC.

This chain joins TRBV4-2 and TRBJ2-1; the match to TRBD2 covers 8 bases. The DNA matches TRBJ2-7 better at its end, which makes the J call doubtful. The CDR3 consists of 15 residues. Germline CDR1 and CDR2: LGHNA and YNFKEQ. The DNA for the CDR3 is TGTGCCAGCAGCCAAGAGACTAGCGTCTCCTACGAGCAGTACTTC. It is translated as CASSQETSVSYEQYF.

This clonotype appeared a few times. The chain couples TRBV9 to TRBJ2-1; TRBD1 matches at 9 bases. The DNA end is more similar to TRBJ2-7, so the J call may be wrong. Germline CDR1 SGDLS, CDR2 YYNGEE. The CDR3 covers 15 residues. The CDR3 coding sequence is TGTGCCAGCAGCCAAACAGGGGGCGCGTTAGCCGAGCAGTACTTC. This codes for CASSQTGGALAEQYF.

The rearrangement uses TRBV6-5 and TRBJ2-1; D call uncertain. CDR1 is MNHEY, CDR2 SVGAGI, per germline. The V gene lost 6 bases and the J gene lost 0 bases, with 6 bases spanning the gap. The CDR3 has 13 amino acids. The CDR3 DNA is TGTGCCAGCAGACGAGTCTCCTACAATGAGCAGTTCTTC. Protein sequence: CASRRVSYNEQFF.

The CDR3: CASSFGAGGSGELFF. DNA for the CDR3: TGTGCCAGCAGCTTCGGGGCAGGGGGCTCCGGGGAGCTGTTTTTT. The chain carries TRBV28 and TRBJ2-2, with 8 nucleotides matching TRBD1. CDR3 length equals 15 residues. Per germline, CDR1 MDHEN and CDR2 SYDVKM. After removal of 6 bases from V and 6 bases from J, the junction contained 9 bases not matched to a gene. The whole variable domain, filled in from reference TRBV28 and TRBJ2-2, reads DVKVTQSSRYLVKRTGEKVFLECVQDMDHENMFWYRQDPGLGLRLIYFSYDVKMKEKGDIPEGYSVSREKKERFSLILESASTNQTSMYLCASSFGAGGSGELFFGEGSRLTVL.

The chain links TRBV5-5 to TRBJ1-2; the match to TRBD1 covers 10 bases. The CDR3 extends over 15 amino acids. CDR1 is SGHKS and CDR2 is YYEKEE in the germline V gene (reference sequence). The V and J ends lost 0 bases and 4 bases, in that order; junction bases with no gene match: 3. The CDR3 spells CASSLGGQGSYGYTF. In DNA form, the CDR3 reads TGTGCCAGCAGCTTGGGGGGACAGGGGAGCTATGGCTACACCTTC.

This clonotype was counted a few times. The chain uses TRBV28 and TRBJ2-7; 8 bases line up with TRBD2. Germline lookup yields CDR1 MDHEN and CDR2 SYDVKM. This CDR3 has 15 residues. The J segment lost 0 bases and the V segment lost 5 bases, leaving 6 bases of the junction unmatched. The CDR3 spells CASSGSGGSSYEQYF. As DNA, the CDR3 is TGTGCCAGCAGTGGATCGGGGGGGAGCTCCTACGAGCAGTACTTC.

The rearrangement joins TRBV5-6 to TRBJ2-4; no clear D gene. The CDR3 is made up of 16 amino acids. CDR1 is SGHDT, CDR2 YYEEEE, per germline. V was shortened by 0 bases and J by 1 base, with 11 bases between the two germline ends. The CDR3 nucleotides read TGTGCCAGCAGCTTGGAATATGAGTTCGCCAAAAACATTCAGTACTTC. Residues: CASSLEYEFAKNIQYF.

The genes are TRBV2 and TRBJ2-1; TRBD2 matches 9 bases. The CDR3 consists of 16 residues. CDR1 SNHLY and CDR2 FYNNEI come from the germline V gene. V dropped 6 bases and J dropped 7; count of bases not matched to a gene: 13. CDR3 loop: CASRIAGGGARNEQFF. CDR3 nucleotide sequence: TGTGCCAGCAGGATCGCTGGCGGGGGGGCTAGAAATGAGCAGTTCTTC. Together with reference TRBV2 and TRBJ2-1, the CDR3 gives the full variable domain: EPEVTQTPSHQVTQMGQEVILRCVPISNHLYFYWYRQILGQKVEFLVSFYNNEISEKSEIFDDQFSVERPDGSNFTLKIRSTKLEDSAMYFCASRIAGGGARNEQFFGPGTRLTVL.

The chain has TRBV5-6 and TRBJ2-5; 14 nucleotides align to TRBD2. From germline, CDR1 is SGHDT and CDR2 YYEEEE. J gave up 1 base and V 3 bases, and 8 bases lay outside the gene matches. The CDR3 totals 18 residues. The DNA for the CDR3 is TGTGCCAGCAGCTCAAGACTAGCGGGAGGGGGGAGCCAAGAGACCCAGTACTTC. Translated, it gives CASSSRLAGGGSQETQYF.

V and J are TRBV5-6 and TRBJ2-3; D gene uncertain. V was trimmed by 5 bases and J by 6 bases, leaving 13 bases between them. The germline V gene encodes CDR1 SGHDT and CDR2 YYEEEE. The CDR3 has 13 amino acids. The CDR3: CASRDGNSDTQYF. As DNA, the CDR3 is TGTGCCAGCAGGGACGGCAACAGTGATACGCAGTATTTT.

The rearrangement links TRBV7-9 to TRBJ1-5; a weak D match, TRBD1 (5 bases). The CDR3 runs to 13 residues. With 6 bases removed from V and 4 bases from J, the gap between germline ends came to 10 bases. The V gene's germline CDR1 is SEHNR and CDR2 FQNEAQ (reference sequence). The CDR3 DNA is TGTGCCAGCAGTACGGCAGGGAATCAGCCCCAGCATTTT. This codes for CASSTAGNQPQHF.

In this sample, this clonotype turned up many times. The chain couples TRBV20-1 to TRBJ1-4; 12 nucleotides agree with TRBD1. V lost 7 bases, J lost 7 bases, and 28 bases stayed unmatched. In germline, CDR1 is DFQATT, CDR2 SNEGSKA (reference sequence). The CDR3 totals 21 residues. CDR3 in amino acids: CSVQGEYRDRGLGERGEKLFF. The DNA of the CDR3 is TGCAGTGTTCAGGGCGAATATCGGGACAGGGGGCTGGGGGAACGAGGTGAAAAACTGTTTTTT.

This clonotype has ten or more counts. This rearrangement joins TRBV7-9 to TRBJ2-7; weak D call: TRBD1 (6 bases). The ends were cut back, 1 base at V and 1 base at J, with 8 bases in the middle. The CDR3 runs to 14 residues. Germline assignment: CDR1 SEHNR and CDR2 FQNEAQ (reference sequence). CDR3 loop: CASSLVGASYEQYF. The CDR3, as DNA: TGTGCCAGCAGCTTAGTGGGGGCTTCCTACGAGCAGTACTTC. Using reference TRBV7-9 and TRBJ2-7 for the parts outside the CDR3, the full variable domain is DTGVSQNPRHKITKRGQNVTFRCDPISEHNRLYWYRQTLGQGPEFLTYFQNEAQLEKSRLLSDRFSAERPKGSFSTLEIQRTEQGDSAMYLCASSLVGASYEQYFGPGTRLTVT.

The gene calls are TRBV12-3 or TRBV12-4 and TRBJ2-1; 9 bases fit TRBD2. The J segment lost 4 bases and the V segment lost 8 bases, leaving 9 bases of the junction unmatched. This CDR3 is built from 15 residues. CDR3 sequence: CASSKETSGYNEQFF. In DNA, the CDR3 is TGTGCCAGCTCGAAAGAGACTAGCGGTTACAATGAGCAGTTCTTC.

Note on this clonotype: Because the CDR3 is missing its conserved closing phenylalanine or tryptophan, this is likely a read error. The rearrangement links TRBV7-8 to TRBJ1-6, with unresolved D. V lost 2 bases to trimming and J lost 8 bases, with 13 bases between them. The CDR3 length is 15 residues. In germline, CDR1 is SGHVS, CDR2 FQNEAQ. The CDR3 DNA reads TGTGCCAGCAGCTTACAACAGACGTTCGATTCACCCCTCCACTCT. This gives the protein CASSLQQTFDSPLHS.

J is TRBJ1-4 and V is TRBV4-1; D unclear. The CDR3 is 15 amino acids. The germline gives CDR1 MGHRA, CDR2 YSYEKL. The V end lost 5 bases, the J end lost 3 bases, and 13 bases lay between the germline ends. CDR3 nucleotides: TGCGCCAGCAGCTCCTCCCCCAGGTCTAATGAAAAACTGTTTTTT. Amino acids: CASSSSPRSNEKLFF.

This clonotype has just a few counts. CDR3 region: CASTRDGTDTQYF. CDR3 bases: TGTGCCAGCACCCGAGACGGCACAGATACGCAGTATTTT. The chain combines TRBV25-1 with TRBJ2-3; D call uncertain. The CDR3 runs to 13 residues. Germline V gene data show CDR1 as MGHDK and CDR2 as SYGVNS. With 7 bases removed from V and 1 base from J, the gap between germline ends came to 9 bases.

This clonotype appeared a few times. The chain combines TRBV5-1 with TRBJ2-5; 7 bases line up with TRBD2. Germline V CDR1 and CDR2: SGHRS, YFSETQ. The CDR3 is made up of 14 amino acids. With V trimmed by 0 bases and J by 5 bases, 4 bases remained unmatched. The CDR3 DNA reads as TGCGCCAGCAGCTTGGGGACTAGATGGGAGACCCAGTACTTC. This gives the protein CASSLGTRWETQYF. Variable domain in full (rest from reference TRBV5-1 and TRBJ2-5): KAGVTQTPRYLIKTRGQQVTLSCSPISGHRSVSWYQQTPGQGLQFLFEYFSETQRNKGNFPGRFSGRQFSNSRSEMNVSTLELGDSALYLCASSLGTRWETQYFGPGTRLLVL.

This clonotype was detected only a few times. The DNA for the CDR3 is TGTGCCAGCAGCCAAGGGAGTCTCCCTACAATCCATGAGCAGTTCTTC. Amino acid sequence: CASSQGSLPTIHEQFF. The chain couples TRBV3-1 to TRBJ2-1; D ambiguous. V gave up 1 base and J gave up 8 bases, with 18 bases separating them. This CDR3 contains 16 residues. Looked up from germline, CDR1 is LGHDT and CDR2 is YNNKEL (reference sequence).

The chain uses TRBV14 and TRBJ2-5; 10 positions match TRBD2. From germline, CDR1 is SGHDN and CDR2 FVKESK. V dropped 4 bases and J dropped 2; count of bases not matched to a gene: 4. CDR3 size: 15 residues. CDR3 sequence (DNA): TGTGCCAGCAGCCCGGGACTAGCGAGACAAGAGACCCAGTACTTC. Translated, it gives CASSPGLARQETQYF.

Here the CDR3 reads CASSIASGSFYEQYF. Here the CDR3 DNA reads TGTGCCAGTAGTATAGCCTCCGGGTCCTTCTACGAGCAGTACTTC. V gene TRBV19 combines with J gene TRBJ2-5; D unclear. The J call is doubtful: the DNA matches TRBJ2-7 better. Germline lookup yields CDR1 LNHDA and CDR2 SQIVND (reference sequence). This CDR3 region has 15 residues.

This clonotype was detected many times. This chain uses TRBV7-2 with TRBJ2-3; D is ambiguous. The germline gives CDR1 SGHTA, CDR2 FQGNSA. The V gene lost 5 bases and the J gene lost 0 bases, with 21 bases spanning the gap. The CDR3 has 18 residues. The CDR3 DNA is TGTGCCAGCAGCAGTACCCCTGGGCTGGGAAGGAGCACAGATACGCAGTATTTT. Its protein product is CASSSTPGLGRSTDTQYF.